The rows below give T cell receptor beta chains drawn from one sample of a study of cytomegalovirus exposure and HLA in healthy donors. Sequencing used immunoSEQ multiplex PCR; TCRdb keeps in-frame clones, though not all of them. The sample carries some 130,000 clones, around 77% recorded once. The specimen was PBMCs. The source of these receptors is a male donor in good health and CMV-seropositive. The CDR3 runs from the conserved cysteine through the conserved F or W. D genes are given only for firm matches. Only some rows state a clone size, as once, few, many or a class for expanded clones.

V gene	CDR3 length	clone size	J gene	D gene	CDR3 protein	CDR3 DNA
TRBV5-1	15	once	TRBJ2-2	-	CASSWRTENTGELFF	TGCGCCAGCAGCTGGAGGACAGAAAACACCGGGGAGCTGTTTTTT
TRBV15	16	-	TRBJ2-7	TRBD1	CATSRVVGTGHYEQYF	TGTGCCACCAGCAGAGTAGTAGGGACAGGACACTACGAGCAGTACTTC
TRBV4-1	15	-	TRBJ2-3	-	CASSPGWGSTDTQYF	TGCGCCAGCAGCCCGGGGTGGGGTAGCACAGATACGCAGTATTTT
TRBV27	17	-	TRBJ2-7	TRBD2	CASSSLLSVAGGPEQYF	TGTGCCAGCAGTTCCCTACTATCGGTAGCGGGGGGGCCTGAACAGTACTTC
TRBV6-4	16	-	TRBJ2-1	-	CASSDSSTSPSNEQFF	TGTGCCAGCAGTGATTCCTCCACTAGCCCTTCCAATGAGCAGTTCTTC
TRBV10-3	17	-	TRBJ2-2	TRBD2	CAISRTSGGADTGELFF	TGTGCCATCAGCCGGACTAGCGGGGGGGCGGACACCGGGGAGCTGTTTTTT
TRBV6-5	14	-	TRBJ1-1	TRBD1	CASSYRQGRTEAFF	TGTGCCAGCAGTTACCGACAGGGGAGGACTGAAGCTTTCTTT
TRBV7-9	14	-	TRBJ1-2	-	CSSSLEQGFNGYTF	TGTTCCAGCAGCTTAGAGCAGGGGTTTAATGGCTACACCTTC
TRBV30	13	few	TRBJ1-1	-	CAWLRDINTEAFF	TGTGCCTGGCTCAGGGACATAAACACTGAAGCTTTCTTT
TRBV30	13	-	TRBJ2-5	-	CAWSVNREETQYF	TGTGCCTGGAGTGTAAACCGGGAGGAGACCCAGTACTTC
TRBV28	14	-	TRBJ1-4	TRBD1	CASGMTGGYEKLFF	TGTGCCAGCGGGATGACAGGGGGATATGAAAAACTGTTTTTT